These 10 T cell receptor beta chains share one sample of origin, sequenced in a study of CD8 T cells in Susac syndrome. Roughly 0.45 to 1 ug RNA was reverse transcribed with random hexamers. TCRdb re-analysed the immunoSEQ multiplex PCR reads in MiXCR, keeping a single row per CDR3 protein. The sample comprises around 110,000 distinct CDR3 sequences, around 96% of which are singletons, and about 0.13% rests with the top ten. The sequenced sample consisted of CD4+ T cells from PBMCs. The receptor set was obtained from a human donor with Susac syndrome.

The J gene is TRBJ2-1, the V gene TRBV15; D not certain. V was shortened by 8 bases and J by 4 bases, with 6 bases between the two germline ends. Germline V gives CDR1 LNHNV, CDR2 YYDKDF (reference sequence). The CDR3 totals 11 residues. CDR3 loop: CATAAYNEQFF. CDR3 nucleotides: TGTGCCACCGCCGCATACAATGAGCAGTTCTTC. The full variable domain, completed using reference TRBV15 and TRBJ2-1, is DAMVIQNPRYQVTQFGKPVTLSCSQTLNHNVMYWYQQKSSQAPKLLFHYYDKDFNNEADTPDNFQSRRPNTSFCFLDIRSPGLGDTAMYLCATAAYNEQFFGPGTRLTVL.

The rearrangement joins TRBV28 to TRBJ2-1; maybe TRBD2 (6 bases). V dropped 3 bases and J dropped 0 bases, with 9 bases sitting between them. The CDR3 has 15 amino acids. The germline V gene has CDR1 MDHEN and CDR2 SYDVKM. The CDR3 DNA sequence: TGTGCCAGCAGTTTCGGGGGAACCTCCTACAATGAGCAGTTCTTC. It codes for CASSFGGTSYNEQFF.

The rearrangement joins TRBV20-1 to TRBJ1-2; a weak D match, TRBD1 (5 bases). This CDR3 is built from 17 residues. Trimming stripped 5 bases from V and 8 bases from J, with 30 bases between. Per germline, CDR1 DFQATT and CDR2 SNEGSKA (reference sequence). Here the CDR3 reads CSALRRDFLLPGLGYTF. CDR3 bases: TGCAGTGCTCTCCGCCGGGACTTCCTCCTCCCGGGGTTGGGCTACACCTTC.

This clonotype was detected once. The chain uses TRBV4-3 and TRBJ1-4; D ambiguous. This CDR3 has 17 amino acids. V lost 1 base to trimming and J lost 8 bases, with 20 bases between them. CDR1 is LGHNA, CDR2 YSLEER, per germline. The CDR3 DNA sequence: TGCGCCAGCAGCCAAGTTTTGTCCGGGTCCCCTCGGGAAAAACTGTTTTTT. Translated, it gives CASSQVLSGSPREKLFF.

The rearrangement uses TRBV9 and TRBJ2-1; 12 nucleotides match TRBD2. Germline V gene lookup returns CDR1 SGDLS and CDR2 YYNGEE. The ends lost 0 bases at V and 9 bases at J; junction bases unmatched: 7. The CDR3 is 16 amino acids. This chain's CDR3 is CASSVGTSGIQSEQFF. The CDR3 coding sequence is TGTGCCAGCAGCGTAGGGACTAGCGGGATCCAAAGTGAGCAGTTCTTC. Combining the CDR3 with reference TRBV9 and TRBJ2-1 gives the whole variable domain DSGVTQTPKHLITATGQRVTLRCSPRSGDLSVYWYQQSLDQGLQFLIQYYNGEERAKGNILERFSAQQFPDLHSELNLSSLELGDSALYFCASSVGTSGIQSEQFFGPGTRLTVL.

J is TRBJ2-7 and V is TRBV12-3 or TRBV12-4, with D uncertain. The CDR3 contains 15 residues. V lost 1 base, J lost 0 bases, and 10 bases lay in between. CDR3 in amino acids: CASSLGRLSSYEQYF. Written as DNA, the CDR3 is TGTGCCAGCAGTTTAGGCAGGTTAAGCTCCTACGAGCAGTACTTC.

The rearrangement links TRBV18 to TRBJ1-5, with D perhaps TRBD1 (6 bases). Trimming took 2 bases from V and 6 from J, leaving 11 bases between them. The CDR3 contains 14 residues. Germline V CDR1 and CDR2: KGHSH, LQKENI. The CDR3 sequence is CASSPSGGLQPQHF. In DNA form, the CDR3 reads TGTGCCAGCTCACCATCGGGGGGCCTTCAGCCCCAGCATTTT.

This chain connects TRBV12-3 or TRBV12-4 to TRBJ2-3; 7 nucleotides line up with TRBD2. The junction had 4 bases not matched to a gene; V was cut back by 7 bases and J by 3 bases. The CDR3 length is 13 residues. CDR3 in DNA: TGTGCCAGCAACCCAGCGGGAACAGATACGCAGTATTTT. It specifies CASNPAGTDTQYF.

V is TRBV29-1 and J is TRBJ2-1; 9 bases line up with TRBD2. Germline V gene lookup returns CDR1 SQVTM and CDR2 ANQGSEA. The CDR3 runs 14 residues. The J segment lost 1 base and the V segment lost 7 bases, leaving 5 bases of the junction unmatched. CDR3 sequence: CSGGGLASYNEQFF. The CDR3 coding sequence is TGCAGCGGGGGAGGACTAGCGTCCTACAATGAGCAGTTCTTC.

The J gene is TRBJ2-1, the V gene TRBV29-1, with 8 nucleotides matching TRBD2. V was pared by 4 bases and J by 6 bases, with 2 bases of the junction left unmatched. CDR1 and CDR2 from the germline V gene are SQVTM and ANQGSEA. The CDR3 extends over 12 amino acids. This CDR3 reads CSVAGGGNEQFF. DNA for the CDR3: TGCAGCGTTGCGGGAGGGGGCAATGAGCAGTTCTTC.